Included here is one TCR beta chain sequence, with context. This clone was counted once. Its antigen target is currently unknown. Base qualities are not provided; no much larger clone lies one nucleotide away. This entry belongs to a study of Ad26.COV2.S vaccination and SARS-CoV-2 variants (dated by TCRdb to about 2021). With respect to the entire study: Donors in the vaccine arm were drawn from COV1001, a phase I-IIa trial of Ad26.COV2.S in healthy adults that was multicentre, randomized, double-blind and placebo-controlled. The TCR-sequenced set comprised about 30 samples: some 20 Ad26.COV2.S vaccine recipients, 5 placebo recipients and 8 SARS-CoV-2 convalescent individuals. Participants in the trial were split at random into five groups of five each, receiving low-dose or high-dose Ad26.COV2.S once or twice, or else placebo on both occasions. Ad26.COV2.S was given intramuscularly at 5x10^10 or 1x10^11 viral particles, as a single shot or as two shots 56 days apart. Investigators did not know the trial group allocation while performing experiments and assessing outcomes. The specificity and breadth of SARS-CoV-2-reactive T cell receptors after Ad26.COV2.S vaccination were assessed by TCRbeta repertoire sequencing.

The sample's treatment or condition label, in plain terms: around 19 received Ad26.COV2.S at low or high dose, single or two shots; about 5 received placebo; per-sample allocation not given. For vaccine and placebo recipients, the sequenced repertoires came from samples collected on day 63 after the first injection. In Cohort 1b, about 25 adults aged 18-55 years were enrolled at a single site in Boston, USA, between 29 July and 7 August 2020. Ad26.COV2.S was a replication-incompetent adenovirus type 26 vector that expressed a prefusion-stabilized SARS-CoV-2 spike protein derived from the original Wuhan strain. There are 13 amino acids in the CDR3, from cysteine to phenylalanine inclusive. Of the read, only the CDR3 DNA is kept; its 39 bases are in frame from base 1. CDR1 and CDR2 are read off the germline V gene (reference sequence) as GTSNPN and SVGIG. Trimming accounts for 5 bases at V and 7 bases at J, while the number of junction bases matched to no gene is 7.

The immunoSEQ Assay was used to sequence TCRbeta CDR3 regions. After extraction, genomic DNA underwent amplification by bias-controlled multiplex PCR, followed by high-throughput sequencing. The study's own analysis went as follows. To quantify the absolute abundance of every unique TCRbeta CDR3 region, sequences were collapsed and filtered. Usable DNA was measured by amplifying reference genes present in all nucleated cells, and TCRbeta template counts were normalized to that usable DNA to estimate T cell fraction. Repertoire TCRs were annotated as SARS-CoV-2-specific when V gene, CDR3 amino acid sequence and J gene were exactly matched to a known reactive TCR set. The reference SARS-CoV-2 TCR set was obtained from MIRA and was filtered for enrichment in COVID-19-positive ImmuneCODE repertoires, whereby public or cross-reactive TCRs were removed. Based on the MIRA antigens, annotated TCRs were further analysed at the level of specific ORF or position within ORF. Depth was the summed frequency of annotated unique rearrangements, while breadth was defined as annotated unique rearrangements over total unique productive rearrangements. Two-sided Wilcoxon rank-sum tests were applied when comparing TCR breadth between groups. TCRdb's version of the immuneACCESS table is confined to in-frame rearrangements and falls short of the full clone set. An unresolved V gene accounts for under half of the shortfall where checked; the remainder is of unknown origin. V and J calls and clone size are given by that table; D and trimming were obtained from the DNA. The sample table records roughly 350,000 clones; 80% to 90% of these occur just once. Of the sample, approximately 5% falls within the top ten clones.

Study-level results and caveats: Substantial breadth of spike-specific CD8+ and CD4+ T cell responses was reported after vaccination. Spike-specific TCR breadth was higher in Ad26.COV2.S recipients than in placebo recipients (P = 0.0014). Vaccine and placebo recipients had similar non-spike TCR breadth, a finding consistent with the vaccine containing only spike. It was noted by the authors that total T cell responses may have been underestimated by the TCR breadth and depth analyses. The study lacked the statistical power to compare responses across vaccine doses or regimens.

This sequence originates from a person aged 18-65 years who received the Ad26.COV2.S COVID-19 vaccine or a placebo. The specimen comprised peripheral blood, sampled in a trial of Ad26.COV2.S vaccine versus placebo. The rearrangement joined TRBV30 to TRBJ1-5; 8 central nucleotides agree with TRBD1. Read as DNA, the sequence is TGTGCCTGGGCCGGACAGGGTGGACAGCCCCAGCATTTT. It specifies CAWAGQGGQPQHF.